This paragraph reports one T cell receptor beta chain. Antigen specificity is unknown. This entry comes from a study of shared clonotypes between healthy human individuals. Study background: The study enrolled a couple of women and a few men aged 18 to 49. Broader study findings: Investigators expected sequencing depth to affect clonotype sharing among donors.

Every contributor of samples was a Caucasian grown-up residing in Nashville, Tennessee. Germline lookup yields CDR1 MGHRA and CDR2 YSYEKL. V was trimmed by 0 bases and J by 3 bases, leaving 17 bases between them. The CDR3 totals 18 residues. Sequencing used immunoSEQ multiplex PCR; TCRdb keeps in-frame clones, though not all of them. Among about 670,000 clones listed, about three quarters were seen once. This TCR came from a woman aged 25 to 39 in good health. Source material: memory CD4+ T cells sorted from blood. Subset here: CD45RA-negative fraction. The V and J genes are TRBV4-1 and TRBJ2-2; D may be TRBD2 (6 bases). CDR3 residues: CASSQETRGGAYTGELFF. The CDR3 DNA follows: TGCGCCAGCAGCCAAGAGACTAGGGGAGGCGCCTACACCGGGGAGCTGTTTTTT.